Following are 26 T cell receptor beta chains from one sample sequenced in a study of blood T cell repertoires in COVID-19. Some clones are missing from TCRdb's copy, which holds only in-frame ones; the method was immunoSEQ multiplex PCR. In the table there are about 250,000 clones, approximately 80% of which are singletons. Source material: peripheral blood. The receptors originated from a woman aged 35 to 49 with active or convalescent COVID-19.

The V gene is TRBV30, the J gene TRBJ2-2; no firm D call. V lost 5 bases and J 2 bases, leaving 9 bases between the germline ends. This CDR3 region has 13 residues. CDR1 is GTSNPN and CDR2 is SVGIG in the germline V gene (reference sequence). This CDR3 reads CAWGYSNTGELFF. In DNA, the CDR3 is TGTGCCTGGGGCTATAGCAACACCGGGGAGCTGTTTTTT.

Notes on this clone: Within the sample, other DNA sequences also encode this same CDR3. This chain joins TRBV30 and TRBJ2-7; 12 bases align to TRBD1. J gave up 7 bases and V 3 bases, and 7 bases lay outside the gene matches. Per the germline V gene, CDR1 is GTSNPN and CDR2 is SVGIG (reference sequence). The CDR3 has 14 amino acids. CDR3 nucleotides: TGTGCCTGGAGCCCGGGACAGGGGGCCGAAGAGCAGTACTTC. Amino acids: CAWSPGQGAEEQYF.

V usage is TRBV2 and J usage is TRBJ1-2, with TRBD1 matching 7 bases. Germline V lookup: CDR1 SNHLY, CDR2 FYNNEI. This CDR3 spans 13 amino acids. Trimming took 6 bases from V and 2 from J; bases not matched to a gene: 3. The CDR3 here is CASRKGQNYGYTF. The CDR3 DNA follows: TGTGCCAGCAGGAAGGGACAGAACTATGGCTACACCTTC.

In regard to this clone: The same CDR3 can be traced to other DNA sequences in this sample. The genes are TRBV12-3 or TRBV12-4 and TRBJ2-5, with a possible D match to TRBD1 (5 bases). CDR3 length equals 13 residues. Trimming took 4 bases from V and 1 from J, leaving 7 bases between them. The CDR3 DNA sequence: TGTGCCAGCAGTTATGGGGCCCAAGAGACCCAGTACTTC. This sequence encodes CASSYGAQETQYF.

J is TRBJ2-2 and V is TRBV2, with TRBD2 matching 13 bases. Germline values: CDR1 SNHLY, CDR2 FYNNEI. The CDR3 covers 18 residues. The V gene end was trimmed by 5 bases and the J gene end by 1 base; junction bases not matched to a gene: 7. In DNA form, the CDR3 reads TGTGCCAGCAGTAGGACTAGCGGGGGAGAAATGAACACCGGGGAGCTGTTTTTT. Amino acids: CASSRTSGGEMNTGELFF.

This clone appeared once. The chain carries TRBV15 and TRBJ1-3, with 10 nucleotides matching TRBD1. Per germline, CDR1 LNHNV and CDR2 YYDKDF (reference sequence). This CDR3 region has 16 residues. With 2 bases clipped from V and 1 base from J, the junction kept 2 bases outside the gene matches. CDR3 bases: TGTGCCACCAGCAGAAAGGGACAGGGGTCTGGAAACACCATATATTTT. Its translation: CATSRKGQGSGNTIYF.

This sequence joins TRBV6-1 and TRBJ1-2; no definite D call. The CDR3 runs 15 residues. With 2 bases removed from V and 0 bases from J, the gap between germline ends came to 10 bases. The germline V gene encodes CDR1 MNHNS and CDR2 SASEGT. The CDR3 sequence: CASSENHGTNYGYTF. In DNA form, the CDR3 reads TGTGCCAGCAGTGAAAATCACGGTACTAACTATGGCTACACCTTC.

The rearrangement links TRBV5-1 to TRBJ2-2; D might be TRBD2 (5 bases). This CDR3 has 15 amino acids. V lost 4 bases and J lost 6, with 16 bases in between. Germline V gene data show CDR1 as SGHRS and CDR2 as YFSETQ. The CDR3: CASSLRGESPGELFF. Written as DNA, the CDR3 is TGCGCCAGCAGCCTACGGGGAGAGTCTCCCGGGGAGCTGTTTTTT.

The chain recombines TRBV6-4 with TRBJ2-1; 10 bases agree with TRBD1. Germline V gene sequence: CDR1 MRHNA, CDR2 SNTAGT. The CDR3 has 15 residues. Losses at the gene ends were 7 bases for V and 6 bases for J; bases not matched to a gene: 9. The CDR3 DNA follows: TGTGCCAGCACTCCGGGGACAGGGGATTTCAATGAGCAGTTCTTC. Translated: CASTPGTGDFNEQFF.

The rearrangement links TRBV2 to TRBJ2-7, with TRBD1 matching 9 bases. CDR3 size: 13 residues. V lost 7 bases and J lost 1; bases outside the gene matches: 2. Germline values: CDR1 SNHLY, CDR2 FYNNEI. The CDR3 reads CASTGTGSYEQYF. CDR3 nucleotides: TGTGCCAGCACCGGGACAGGGTCCTACGAGCAGTACTTC.

The CDR3 loop is CASSQDRSRANYGYTF. The DNA for the CDR3 is TGTGCCAGCAGCCAAGATCGTAGCAGAGCTAACTATGGCTACACCTTC. The V and J genes are TRBV3-1 (or the pseudogene TRBV3-2) and TRBJ1-2; D is unclear. The germline V gene has CDR1 LGHDT and CDR2 YNNKEL (reference sequence). V was cut by 0 bases and J by 0 bases, with 11 bases left in between. The length of the CDR3 is 16 residues.

The chain carries TRBV30 and TRBJ1-1; D not resolved. Trimming left V 0 bases short and J 7 bases short, with 15 bases between. The CDR3 contains 14 residues. The germline V gene encodes CDR1 GTSNPN and CDR2 SVGIG (reference sequence). In DNA form, the CDR3 reads TGTGCCTGGAGTGTACTCAGGAAGGTTGATGAAGCTTTCTTT. This sequence encodes CAWSVLRKVDEAFF.

The chain recombines TRBV5-1 with TRBJ1-1; D possibly corresponds to TRBD1 (5 bases). The CDR3 spans 14 residues. Trimming took 4 bases from V and 1 from J, leaving 11 bases between them. From germline, CDR1 is SGHRS and CDR2 YFSETQ. CDR3: CASSRLTANTEAFF. The DNA for the CDR3 is TGCGCCAGCAGCCGCTTGACAGCGAACACTGAAGCTTTCTTT.

The rearrangement uses TRBV9 and TRBJ1-6; a weak D match, TRBD1 (6 bases). Trimming pared 3 bases from V and 8 bases from J, leaving 12 bases between. The CDR3 spans 14 residues. Per germline, CDR1 SGDLS and CDR2 YYNGEE. CDR3 sequence (DNA): TGTGCCAGCAGCGGCACAGGGTTGGATTCACCCCTCCACTTT. Translation gives CASSGTGLDSPLHF.

This clone occurred a few times. The V gene is TRBV5-1, the J gene TRBJ1-2; a weak D match, TRBD1 (6 bases). CDR3 length: 16 amino acids. Germline V CDR1 and CDR2: SGHRS, YFSETQ. Trimming left V 0 bases short and J 8 bases short, with 20 bases between. CDR3 in amino acids: CASSLGFLTGVGGYTF. The CDR3 DNA reads as TGCGCCAGCAGCTTGGGGTTTCTGACAGGAGTCGGCGGCTACACCTTC.

The CDR3 reads CASSLTGAGWEQYV. The CDR3 coding sequence is TGTGCCAGCAGTTTAACCGGTGCGGGATGGGAGCAGTACGTC. The chain carries TRBV28 and TRBJ2-7; TRBD2 is a possible D gene (6 bases). The CDR3 spans 14 residues. Per germline, CDR1 MDHEN and CDR2 SYDVKM. V dropped 2 bases and J dropped 7 bases, with 15 bases sitting between them.

Details on this clone: One end of the junction varies from germline; a read error may be responsible. The genes are TRBV20-1 and TRBJ1-2; tentatively, D is TRBD1 (5 bases). The CDR3 runs 10 residues. Germline CDR1 and CDR2: DFQATT and SNEGSKA (reference sequence). This CDR3 is CSARTSVLIF. The CDR3 nucleotides read TGCAGTGCTCGGACATCGGTCCTCATCTTC.

V is TRBV19 and J is TRBJ1-3; unclear D gene. CDR3 length: 14 amino acids. Germline V gene sequence: CDR1 LNHDA, CDR2 SQIVND (reference sequence). V lost 0 bases and J 0 bases, leaving 3 bases between the germline ends. In DNA form, the CDR3 reads TGTGCCAGTAGTATAGAGAGCTCTGGAAACACCATATATTTT. This encodes CASSIESSGNTIYF.

This clone was seen only a few times. This chain connects TRBV5-6 to TRBJ2-3; D gene unclear. This CDR3 is built from 14 residues. Germline loops: CDR1 SGHDT, CDR2 YYEEEE. The V and J ends lost 7 bases and 0 bases respectively, with 12 bases between them. Here the CDR3 reads CASLRLLSTDTQYF. The CDR3 DNA follows: TGTGCCAGCTTAAGACTCCTGAGCACAGATACGCAGTATTTT.

This chain connects TRBV18 to TRBJ2-5; possibly TRBD1 for D (6 bases). The CDR3 totals 12 residues. V lost 10 bases and J 0 bases, leaving 9 bases between the germline ends. Germline V gives CDR1 KGHSH, CDR2 LQKENI. CDR3 in amino acids: CATRDNQETQYF. As DNA, the CDR3 is TGTGCCACCCGGGACAACCAAGAGACCCAGTACTTC. The full variable domain, completed using reference TRBV18 and TRBJ2-5, is NAGVMQNPRHLVRRRGQEARLRCSPMKGHSHVYWYRQLPEEGLKFMVYLQKENIIDESGMPKERFSAEFPKEGPSILRIQQVVRGDSAAYFCATRDNQETQYFGPGTRLLVL.

The chain combines TRBV29-1 with TRBJ1-5, with 7 bases that match TRBD1. Germline V gene sequence: CDR1 SQVTM, CDR2 ANQGSEA. Trimming at V came to 4 bases and at J to 5 bases, leaving 11 bases not matched to a gene. The CDR3 totals 15 residues. The CDR3 loop is CSVADGQAGDQPQHF. As DNA, the CDR3 is TGCAGCGTTGCAGATGGACAGGCAGGCGATCAGCCCCAGCATTTT.

The chain is built from TRBV5-4 and TRBJ2-2; 10 bases are a match to TRBD1. The germline V gene encodes CDR1 SGHNT and CDR2 YYREEE (reference sequence). The CDR3 has 14 residues. Trimming at V came to 4 bases and at J to 6 bases, leaving 3 bases not matched to a gene. Here the CDR3 DNA reads TGTGCCAGCAGCGGGACAGGGGTGGCCGGGGAGCTGTTTTTT. Encoded protein: CASSGTGVAGELFF.

V is TRBV9 and J is TRBJ1-3, with unresolved D. CDR3 length: 15 amino acids. Per the germline V gene, CDR1 is SGDLS and CDR2 is YYNGEE. V dropped 0 bases and J dropped 1 base, with 8 bases sitting between them. CDR3 sequence reads: CASSVDGRSGNTIYF. The CDR3, as DNA: TGTGCCAGCAGCGTAGACGGGAGGTCTGGAAACACCATATATTTT.

This clone was seen more than once but under ten times. The genes are TRBV3-1 (or the pseudogene TRBV3-2) and TRBJ1-6; TRBD1 matches at 8 bases. V gave up 0 bases and J gave up 10 bases; unmatched junction bases: 5. This CDR3 region has 15 residues. Germline V lookup: CDR1 LGHDT, CDR2 YNNKEL (reference sequence). In nucleotides, the CDR3 is TGTGCCAGCAGCCAAGAGCTGGGGACAGGATCACCCCTCCACTTT. It specifies CASSQELGTGSPLHF.

The rearrangement links TRBV25-1 to TRBJ1-1, with a tentative D call TRBD1 (6 bases). V was trimmed by 4 bases and J by 5 bases, leaving 11 bases between them. This CDR3 contains 13 residues. The germline V gene has CDR1 MGHDK and CDR2 SYGVNS. This CDR3 is CASSVTGSTEAFF. In DNA form, the CDR3 reads TGTGCCAGCAGTGTAACAGGGTCAACTGAAGCTTTCTTT.

The V call is TRBV5-1, the J call TRBJ1-3; maybe TRBD1 (6 bases). Germline V gene lookup returns CDR1 SGHRS and CDR2 YFSETQ. The CDR3 runs 15 residues. Trimming left V 3 bases short and J 4 bases short, with 14 bases between. In DNA form, the CDR3 reads TGCGCCAGCAGCTCAACTACAGGGTCCGGAAACACCATATATTTT. This codes for CASSSTTGSGNTIYF.